This T cell receptor delta chain is from a study of γδ T cells in repeated Plasmodium falciparum infection. Study as a whole: Four controlled malaria infections with P. falciparum NF54 spanned around 91 weeks. Malian gammadelta TCRs were studied during no-transmission periods and across acute malaria episodes.

Vgamma9/Vdelta2+ and Vdelta2-negative gammadelta T cells were flow-sorted from PBMC for bulk sequencing. This clone was observed a few times. The antigen remains unidentified. Study outcomes and limitations: Vgamma9/Vdelta2+ repertoires stayed stably polyclonal over time and infection. Vdelta2-negative gammadelta repertoires, largely Vdelta1+, seemingly showed infection-driven waves of new clonal selection.

TCRdb re-called the multiplex PCR reads through CATT. The table shows more than 45,000 delta-chain clones, with approximately 1.5% occurring only once. CDR3 size: 17 residues. The germline CDR1 and CDR2 sequences are NSMFDY and ISSIKDK. The junction had 15 bases not matched to a gene; V was cut back by 4 bases and J by 1 base. Material: gamma-delta T cells from blood. This chain links TRAV29/DV5 with TRDJ1; 8 bases are shared with TRDD3. The TCR sequence derives from a pool of human donors (malaria-infected and uninfected, not separated). CDR3 sequence (DNA): TGTGCAGCATGCCTCCCGTACTGGGGGGGGACCACCGATAAACTCATCTTT. It translates to CAACLPYWGGTTDKLIF. Supplemented by reference TRAV29/DV5 and TRDJ1, the full variable domain reads DQQVKQNSPSLSVQEGRISILNCDYTNSMFDYFLWYKKYPAEGPTFLISISSIKDKNEDGRFTVFLNKSAKHLSLHIVPSQPGDSAVYFCAACLPYWGGTTDKLIFGKGTRVTVEP.